What follows are 13 T cell receptor beta chains derived from one specimen sequenced in a study of blood T cell repertoires in COVID-19. This table comes from immunoSEQ multiplex PCR, and its TCRdb copy is limited to in-frame clones, with some not included. This sample has over 250,000 clones, with around nine tenths found just once. Material: peripheral blood. These receptors all come from a man aged 35 to 55 who had recovered from COVID-19.

This rearrangement joins TRBV28 to TRBJ1-5, with 9 positions matching TRBD1. Germline CDR1 is MDHEN and CDR2 is SYDVKM. V was clipped by 6 bases and J by 2 bases; unmatched bases: 11. CDR3 length: 17 amino acids. The CDR3 sequence: CASSNTGTGTRNQPQHF. CDR3 coding DNA: TGTGCCAGCAGCAATACCGGGACAGGGACCCGCAATCAGCCCCAGCATTTT.

The table lists this clone with a few counts. The rearrangement joins TRBV9 to TRBJ1-4; no clear D gene. With 0 bases removed from V and 7 bases from J, the gap between germline ends came to 10 bases. CDR3 length equals 14 residues. Germline-derived CDR1 and CDR2 are SGDLS and YYNGEE. The CDR3 region is CASSVVGGFEKLFF. In DNA, the CDR3 is TGTGCCAGCAGCGTAGTTGGAGGGTTTGAAAAACTGTTTTTT. The full variable domain, in which reference TRBV9 and TRBJ1-4 provide the parts outside the CDR3, is DSGVTQTPKHLITATGQRVTLRCSPRSGDLSVYWYQQSLDQGLQFLIQYYNGEERAKGNILERFSAQQFPDLHSELNLSSLELGDSALYFCASSVVGGFEKLFFGSGTQLSVL.

This rearrangement joins TRBV19 to TRBJ1-2, with D possibly matching TRBD1 (5 bases). Trimming took 7 bases from V and 4 from J, leaving 16 bases between them. CDR3 size: 14 residues. Looked up from germline, CDR1 is LNHDA and CDR2 is SQIVND (reference sequence). CDR3 sequence: CASKPPQGSYGYTF. The CDR3 DNA follows: TGTGCCAGTAAACCCCCGCAGGGAAGCTATGGCTACACCTTC.

The J gene is TRBJ2-7, the V gene TRBV13; possibly TRBD1 for D (5 bases). V was trimmed by 2 bases and J by 7 bases, leaving 18 bases between them. CDR1 is PRHDT and CDR2 is FYEKMQ in the germline V gene (reference sequence). This CDR3 comprises 15 residues. This chain's CDR3 is CASSLTAGYTWEQYF. CDR3 nucleotides: TGTGCCAGCAGCTTAACGGCAGGGTATACGTGGGAGCAGTACTTC.

This clone was recorded a few times. The rearrangement uses TRBV12-3 or TRBV12-4 and TRBJ1-1, with TRBD1 matching 7 bases. V was clipped by 5 bases and J by 5 bases; unmatched bases: 2. This CDR3 has 12 amino acids. CDR3 sequence reads: CASSVRGTEAFF. CDR3 coding DNA: TGTGCCAGCAGTGTCAGGGGGACTGAAGCTTTCTTT.

This chain connects TRBV12-5 to TRBJ2-1, with 9 bases identical to TRBD1. CDR3 size: 15 residues. V shed 1 base and J 5 bases; nucleotides not matched to a gene: 3. Germline V gene sequence: CDR1 LGHNT, CDR2 FRNRAP. CDR3 protein: CASGLGDRVNNEQFF. CDR3 nucleotide sequence: TGTGCTAGTGGTTTGGGGGACAGGGTCAACAATGAGCAGTTCTTC.

The CDR3 DNA sequence: TGTGCCAGCTTCATCCAGGTCGGATCCGATACGCAGTATTTT. Encoded protein: CASFIQVGSDTQYF. The gene calls are TRBV18 and TRBJ2-3; D is unresolved. Germline V gene data show CDR1 as KGHSH and CDR2 as LQKENI. Trimming removed 7 bases from V and 6 bases from J, with 17 bases in between. The CDR3 is made up of 14 amino acids.

This clone has just one count. The chain links TRBV13 to TRBJ2-3; 9 bases fit TRBD1. The trim removed 7 bases at V and 8 bases at J, leaving 10 bases unmatched. This CDR3 contains 14 residues. Germline CDR1 reads PRHDT; CDR2 reads FYEKMQ (reference sequence). CDR3 nucleotides: TGTGCCAGCATTCCCCTGGGACAGGGTGGTACGCAGTATTTT. Amino acid sequence: CASIPLGQGGTQYF.

This chain links TRBV2 with TRBJ1-2; tentative D call: TRBD1 (5 bases). This CDR3 spans 13 amino acids. Trimming cost V 6 bases and J 8 bases, with 16 bases left between them. The germline V gene encodes CDR1 SNHLY and CDR2 FYNNEI. CDR3 in DNA: TGTGCCAGCAGGCGCGGGGGGATAGAGGGCTACACCTTC. It is translated as CASRRGGIEGYTF.

This clone was counted once. This chain links TRBV10-3 with TRBJ1-2; the D is unclear. Trimming removed 0 bases at V and 13 bases at J, with 12 bases between. The CDR3 loop spans 12 amino acids. Germline values: CDR1 ENHRY, CDR2 SYGVKD. The CDR3 reads CAISESGPTTTF. In DNA form, the CDR3 reads TGTGCCATCAGTGAGTCTGGGCCGACTACCACCTTC.

This chain links TRBV3-1 (or the pseudogene TRBV3-2) with TRBJ1-4; 8 nucleotides agree with TRBD1. J lost 0 bases, V lost 2 bases, and 8 bases had no gene match. The CDR3 is made up of 18 amino acids. Germline-derived CDR1 and CDR2 are LGHDT and YNNKEL (reference sequence). Written as DNA, the CDR3 is TGTGCCAGCAGCCAATCGTACCGACAGGGGACAACTAATGAAAAACTGTTTTTT. Translating gives CASSQSYRQGTTNEKLFF.

J is TRBJ1-4 and V is TRBV9, with a weak D call TRBD1 (6 bases). The V and J ends lost 0 bases and 8 bases respectively, with 14 bases between them. Germline lookup yields CDR1 SGDLS and CDR2 YYNGEE. This CDR3 comprises 15 residues. This chain's CDR3 is CASSVGQGMWEKLFF. DNA for the CDR3: TGTGCCAGCAGCGTAGGGCAGGGGATGTGGGAAAAACTGTTTTTT.

This clone turned up a few times. The chain combines TRBV6-4 with TRBJ2-1, with TRBD2 identical over 14 bases. The V and J ends lost 4 bases and 10 bases, in that order; junction bases with no gene match: 6. This CDR3 is built from 15 residues. Per germline, CDR1 MRHNA and CDR2 SNTAGT. CDR3 nucleotides: TGTGCCAGCAGTGTCGGACTAGCGGGAGGATCCGAGCAGTTCTTC. It translates to CASSVGLAGGSEQFF.